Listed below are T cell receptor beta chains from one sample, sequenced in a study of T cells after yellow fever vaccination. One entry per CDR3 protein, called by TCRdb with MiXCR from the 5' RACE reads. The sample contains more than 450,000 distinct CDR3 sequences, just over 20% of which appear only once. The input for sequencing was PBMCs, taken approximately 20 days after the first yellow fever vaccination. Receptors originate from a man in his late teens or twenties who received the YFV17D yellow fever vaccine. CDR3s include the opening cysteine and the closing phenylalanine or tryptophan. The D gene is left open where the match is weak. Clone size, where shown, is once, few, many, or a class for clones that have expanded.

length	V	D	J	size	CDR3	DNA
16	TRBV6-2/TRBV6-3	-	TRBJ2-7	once	CASSYGQPTISYEQYF	TGTGCCAGCAGTTACGGACAGCCCACTATTTCCTACGAGCAGTACTTC
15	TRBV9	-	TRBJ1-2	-	CASSPGPVGEEGYTF	TGTGCCAGCAGCCCGGGCCCTGTTGGGGAGGAAGGCTACACCTTC
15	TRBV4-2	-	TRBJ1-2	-	CASSQDLEGPYGYTF	TGTGCCAGCAGCCAAGATCTCGAGGGGCCCTATGGCTACACCTTC
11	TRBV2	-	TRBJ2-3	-	CASSELTTQYF	TGTGCCAGCAGTGAACTAACTACGCAGTATTTT
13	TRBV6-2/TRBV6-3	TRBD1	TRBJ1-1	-	CASSYGTGGDAFF	TGTGCCAGCAGTTACGGGACAGGGGGCGACGCTTTCTTT
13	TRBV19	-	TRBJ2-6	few	CASSMSGANVLTF	TGTGCCAGTAGTATGTCTGGGGCCAACGTCCTGACTTTC
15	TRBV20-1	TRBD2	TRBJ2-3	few	CSARGGLGPIDTQYF	TGCAGTGCTAGGGGTGGACTAGGTCCGATAGATACGCAGTATTTT
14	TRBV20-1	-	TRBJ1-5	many	CSASLQAFNQPQHF	TGCAGTGCTAGCCTCCAGGCTTTCAATCAGCCCCAGCATTTT
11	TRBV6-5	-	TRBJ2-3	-	CASSYSGTQYF	TGTGCCAGCAGTTACTCGGGTACGCAGTATTTT
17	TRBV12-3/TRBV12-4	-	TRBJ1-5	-	CASSPFGALRSNQPQHF	TGTGCCAGCAGTCCTTTTGGGGCCCTCCGGAGCAATCAGCCCCAGCATTTT
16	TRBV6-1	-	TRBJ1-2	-	CASSPGTGFLNYGYTF	TGTGCCAGCAGTCCCGGCACAGGTTTCCTTAACTATGGCTACACCTTC
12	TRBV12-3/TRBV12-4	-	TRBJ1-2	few	CASSSPGGPRGF	TGTGCCAGCAGTTCACCAGGAGGCCCTAGGGGCTTC
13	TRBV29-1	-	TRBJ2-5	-	CSVDWTVQETQYF	TGCAGCGTTGATTGGACAGTCCAAGAGACCCAGTACTTC
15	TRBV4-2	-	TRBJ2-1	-	CASSQDPVNYNEQFF	TGTGCCAGCAGCCAAGATCCAGTCAACTACAATGAGCAGTTCTTC
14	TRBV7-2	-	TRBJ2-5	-	CASSLDLGRQTQYF	TGTGCCAGCAGCTTAGATTTAGGGAGACAGACCCAGTACTTC
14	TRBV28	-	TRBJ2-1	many	CASSLSFLGTEQFF	TGTGCCAGCAGTTTAAGTTTTCTTGGGACAGAGCAGTTCTTC
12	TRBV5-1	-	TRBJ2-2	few	CASSLDNGELFF	TGCGCCAGCAGCTTGGATAACGGGGAGCTGTTTTTT
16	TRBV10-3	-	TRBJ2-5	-	CAISERGATLWETQYF	TGTGCCATCAGTGAGCGGGGGGCAACGTTGTGGGAGACCCAGTACTTC
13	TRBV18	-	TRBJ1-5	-	CASSIDRNQPQHF	TGTGCCAGCTCAATCGACAGAAATCAGCCCCAGCATTTT
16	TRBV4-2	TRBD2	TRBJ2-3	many	CASSPATSGGADTQYF	TGTGCCAGCAGCCCCGCGACTAGCGGGGGGGCAGATACGCAGTATTTT
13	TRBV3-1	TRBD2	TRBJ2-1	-	CASSQSLAGEQFF	TGTGCCAGCAGCCAATCACTAGCGGGTGAGCAGTTCTTC
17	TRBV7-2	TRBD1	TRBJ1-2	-	CASSLQATGAAGGGYTF	TGTGCCAGCAGCTTGCAGGCGACAGGGGCTGCAGGGGGTGGCTACACCTTC
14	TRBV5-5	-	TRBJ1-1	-	CASSLDRAPRRAFF	TGTGCCAGCAGCTTGGACCGGGCCCCCCGCCGGGCTTTCTTT
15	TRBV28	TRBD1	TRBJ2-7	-	CASSLGQIARYEQYF	TGTGCCAGCAGTTTGGGACAGATTGCTCGGTACGAGCAGTACTTC
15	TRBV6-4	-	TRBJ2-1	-	CASSDEQGRGNEQFF	TGTGCCAGCAGTGATGAGCAGGGGCGAGGCAATGAGCAGTTCTTC
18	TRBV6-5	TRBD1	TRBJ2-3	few	CASSYSTRDSPSTDTQYF	TGTGCCAGCAGTTACTCGACCAGGGACAGCCCTAGCACAGATACGCAGTATTTT
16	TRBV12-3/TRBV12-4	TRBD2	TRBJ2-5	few	CASSLTSGGLGETQYF	TGTGCCAGCAGTTTAACTAGCGGGGGACTGGGAGAGACCCAGTACTTC
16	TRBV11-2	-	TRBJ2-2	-	CASSLGRGSTPGELFF	TGTGCCAGCAGCTTAGGGAGGGGGTCAACGCCCGGGGAGCTGTTTTTT
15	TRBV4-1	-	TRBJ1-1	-	CASSQEWQGRTEAFF	TGCGCCAGCAGCCAAGAGTGGCAGGGGCGGACTGAAGCTTTCTTT
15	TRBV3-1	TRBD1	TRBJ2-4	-	CASSLGTGAKNIQYF	TGTGCCAGCAGCCTAGGGACAGGGGCCAAAAACATTCAGTACTTC
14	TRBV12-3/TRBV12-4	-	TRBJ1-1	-	CASRAIALATEAFF	TGTGCCAGCAGGGCGATCGCGTTAGCGACTGAAGCTTTCTTT
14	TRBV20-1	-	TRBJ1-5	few	CSAIEQLSNQPQHF	TGCAGTGCTATAGAACAGCTCAGCAATCAGCCCCAGCATTTT
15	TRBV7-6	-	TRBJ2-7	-	CASSPQQGVKYEQYF	TGTGCCAGCAGCCCCCAACAAGGGGTGAAATACGAGCAGTACTTC